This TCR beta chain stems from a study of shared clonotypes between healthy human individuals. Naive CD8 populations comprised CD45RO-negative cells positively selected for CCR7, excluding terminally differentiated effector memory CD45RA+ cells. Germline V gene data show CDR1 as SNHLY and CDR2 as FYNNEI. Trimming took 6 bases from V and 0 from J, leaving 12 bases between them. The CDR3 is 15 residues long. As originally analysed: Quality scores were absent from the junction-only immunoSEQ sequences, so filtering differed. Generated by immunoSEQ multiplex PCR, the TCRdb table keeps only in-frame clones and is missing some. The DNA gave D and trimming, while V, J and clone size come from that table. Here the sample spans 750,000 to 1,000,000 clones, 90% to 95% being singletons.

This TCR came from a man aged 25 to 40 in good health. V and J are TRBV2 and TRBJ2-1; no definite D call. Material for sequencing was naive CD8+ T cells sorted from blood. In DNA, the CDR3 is TGTGCCAGCAGCGCAAGTTATAACTCCTACAATGAGCAGTTCTTC. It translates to CASSASYNSYNEQFF. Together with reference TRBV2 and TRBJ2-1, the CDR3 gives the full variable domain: EPEVTQTPSHQVTQMGQEVILRCVPISNHLYFYWYRQILGQKVEFLVSFYNNEISEKSEIFDDQFSVERPDGSNFTLKIRSTKLEDSAMYFCASSASYNSYNEQFFGPGTRLTVL.